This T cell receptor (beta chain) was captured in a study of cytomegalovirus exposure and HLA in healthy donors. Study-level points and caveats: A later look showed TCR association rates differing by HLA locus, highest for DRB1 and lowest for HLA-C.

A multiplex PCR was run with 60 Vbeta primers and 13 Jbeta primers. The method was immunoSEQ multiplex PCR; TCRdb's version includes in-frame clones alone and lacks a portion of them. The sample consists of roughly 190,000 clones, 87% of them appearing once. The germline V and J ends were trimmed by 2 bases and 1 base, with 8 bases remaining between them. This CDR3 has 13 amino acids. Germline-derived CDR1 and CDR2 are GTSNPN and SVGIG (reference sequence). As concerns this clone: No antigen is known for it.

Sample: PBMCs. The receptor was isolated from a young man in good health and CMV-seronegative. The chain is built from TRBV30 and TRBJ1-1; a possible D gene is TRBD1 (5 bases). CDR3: CAWSSQGNTEAFF. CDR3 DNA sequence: TGTGCCTGGAGTAGTCAGGGGAACACTGAAGCTTTCTTT.